This T cell receptor (beta chain) derives from a study of blood T cell repertoires in COVID-19. Authors' data handling: Cell counts per sample came from amplifying reference gene primers. Method: immunoSEQ multiplex PCR; TCRdb's copy keeps in-frame clones and lacks some. V and J calls plus clone size are reproduced from that table; the DNA served to infer D and trimming. The table lists 150,000 to 200,000 clones, over 60% of them singletons. The germline V gene encodes CDR1 LGHDT and CDR2 YNNKEL (reference sequence). The CDR3 consists of 17 residues. V shed 2 bases and J 7 bases; nucleotides not matched to a gene: 6.

What was sequenced was peripheral blood. The chain recombines TRBV3-1 (or the pseudogene TRBV3-2) with TRBJ2-2, with 14 bases lining up with TRBD2. The sequence was obtained from a woman in her 70s with acute or convalescent COVID-19. CDR3 sequence: CASSQLTSGRAGGELFF. The CDR3 nucleotides are TGTGCCAGCAGCCAATTGACTAGCGGGAGGGCCGGCGGGGAGCTGTTTTTT.